This entry lists 21 T cell receptor beta chains sequenced from one sample in a study of shared clonotypes between healthy human individuals. The assay was immunoSEQ multiplex PCR, and TCRdb's table has in-frame clones only and misses some. The profile covers approximately 1.5 million clones, with 98% appearing a single time and about 0.42% taken by the ten largest. Sample: naive CD4+ T cells sorted from blood. Subset meaning: CD45RA+ positively selected. These receptors originate from a man aged 30-40 years in good health.

The CDR3 DNA sequence: TGTGCCAGCGCCCGACCGCAGGGGAGCTACGAGCAGTACTTC. Protein: CASARPQGSYEQYF. The chain links TRBV7-8 to TRBJ2-7; D might be TRBD1 (6 bases). V gave up 8 bases and J gave up 3 bases, with 17 bases separating them. This CDR3 contains 14 residues. Germline values: CDR1 SGHVS, CDR2 FQNEAQ.

The chain recombines TRBV9 with TRBJ2-2, with TRBD1 matching 7 bases. This CDR3 region has 16 residues. V was pared by 3 bases and J by 6 bases, with 11 bases of the junction left unmatched. Germline V CDR1 and CDR2: SGDLS, YYNGEE. CDR3: CASSAQNRGRAGELFF. The CDR3 DNA is TGTGCCAGCAGCGCCCAAAACAGGGGACGGGCCGGGGAGCTGTTTTTT.

The genes are TRBV9 and TRBJ2-2; D is undetermined. The germline V gene has CDR1 SGDLS and CDR2 YYNGEE. The CDR3 loop spans 16 amino acids. V gave up 0 bases and J gave up 7 bases, with 16 bases separating them. The CDR3 DNA sequence: TGTGCCAGCAGCGTAGGCAACTCGTTAAGAGGCGGGGAGCTGTTTTTT. Encoded protein: CASSVGNSLRGGELFF.

The rearrangement uses TRBV7-9 and TRBJ2-2; the D gene is possibly TRBD2 (6 bases). CDR3 length equals 16 residues. V was clipped by 5 bases and J by 1 base, with 14 bases between them. CDR1 and CDR2 from the germline V gene are SEHNR and FQNEAQ (reference sequence). The CDR3 protein is CASSHGLAWNTGELFF. The CDR3, as DNA: TGTGCCAGCAGCCACGGGCTAGCGTGGAACACCGGGGAGCTGTTTTTT.

The V gene is TRBV21-1, the J gene TRBJ2-1; the table's D call, TRBD2, has no DNA check behind it. TRBV21-1 corresponds to a pseudogene. The CDR3 totals 14 residues. CDR3 nucleotides: TGTGCCAGCAGCACACGACTAGTCTACAATGAGCAGTTCTTC. Residues: CASSTRLVYNEQFF.

The V and J genes are TRBV5-1 and TRBJ2-1, with unresolved D. Germline assignment: CDR1 SGHRS and CDR2 YFSETQ. CDR3 length: 14 residues. Trimming left V 0 bases short and J 5 bases short, with 9 bases between. The CDR3 sequence: CASSLVTPDNEQFF. The CDR3 nucleotides are TGCGCCAGCAGCTTGGTTACCCCTGACAATGAGCAGTTCTTC.

V is TRBV5-1 and J is TRBJ2-7; 10 bases are a match to TRBD2. V trimming: 6 bases; J trimming: 0 bases; junction bases outside the gene matches: 6. The CDR3 is made up of 15 amino acids. CDR1 SGHRS and CDR2 YFSETQ come from the germline V gene. The CDR3 loop is CASKLLAGVSYEQYF. In DNA, the CDR3 is TGCGCCAGCAAACTCCTAGCGGGAGTCTCCTACGAGCAGTACTTC.

This clone was recorded once. This chain connects TRBV9 to TRBJ1-5; D gene ambiguous. The CDR3 spans 15 residues. The V and J ends lost 0 bases and 0 bases respectively, with 7 bases between them. Germline CDR1 and CDR2: SGDLS and YYNGEE. The CDR3 bases are TGTGCCAGCAGCGTAGGGTGGAGTAGCAATCAGCCCCAGCATTTT. Amino acid sequence: CASSVGWSSNQPQHF.

This chain joins TRBV7-8 and TRBJ1-3; TRBD1 aligns across 7 bases. V shed 2 bases and J 0 bases; nucleotides not matched to a gene: 7. The CDR3 consists of 17 residues. The germline V gene has CDR1 SGHVS and CDR2 FQNEAQ. In nucleotides, the CDR3 is TGTGCCAGCAGCTTAAGTCTCTGGGACAGCTCTGGAAACACCATATATTTT. Translated: CASSLSLWDSSGNTIYF.

The chain is built from TRBV19 and TRBJ2-7, with TRBD1 identical over 7 bases. Germline CDR1 is LNHDA and CDR2 is SQIVND (reference sequence). The CDR3 is 14 amino acids. V lost 5 bases, J lost 1 base, and 5 bases stayed unmatched. The CDR3 coding sequence is TGTGCCAGTAGTCCTGACAGGGTATCCTACGAGCAGTACTTC. Its protein product is CASSPDRVSYEQYF. Complete variable domain (other parts from reference TRBV19 and TRBJ2-7): DGGITQSPKYLFRKEGQNVTLSCEQNLNHDAMYWYRQDPGQGLRLIYYSQIVNDFQKGDIAEGYSVSREKKESFPLTVTSAQKNPTAFYLCASSPDRVSYEQYFGPGTRLTVT.

The V and J genes are TRBV7-9 and TRBJ1-2, with TRBD1 matching over 9 bases. The trim removed 4 bases at V and 8 bases at J, leaving 8 bases unmatched. Germline lookup yields CDR1 SEHNR and CDR2 FQNEAQ (reference sequence). This CDR3 region has 14 residues. The CDR3 loop is CASSWTGAEGGYTF. In DNA, the CDR3 is TGTGCCAGCAGCTGGACAGGGGCGGAAGGCGGCTACACCTTC.

The chain joins TRBV19 to TRBJ1-1; 8 bases fit TRBD1. Germline V gene data show CDR1 as LNHDA and CDR2 as SQIVND (reference sequence). The CDR3 length is 18 residues. V dropped 6 bases and J dropped 4; count of bases not matched to a gene: 19. CDR3 nucleotides: TGTGCCAGTAGGCTTGCCAGTTCAGCAGGGGGCTGGGGCACTGAAGCTTTCTTT. It yields the protein CASRLASSAGGWGTEAFF.

The chain employs TRBV18 and TRBJ2-3, with D unresolved. The CDR3 has 13 residues. Germline V gives CDR1 KGHSH, CDR2 LQKENI. V lost 6 bases, J lost 1 base, and 8 bases lay in between. CDR3: CASSLAGTDTQYF. The CDR3 bases are TGTGCCAGCTCTCTGGCAGGCACAGATACGCAGTATTTT. The full variable domain, completed using reference TRBV18 and TRBJ2-3, is NAGVMQNPRHLVRRRGQEARLRCSPMKGHSHVYWYRQLPEEGLKFMVYLQKENIIDESGMPKERFSAEFPKEGPSILRIQQVVRGDSAAYFCASSLAGTDTQYFGPGTRLTVL.

The rearrangement links TRBV30 to TRBJ1-3; D ambiguous. This CDR3 spans 15 amino acids. Germline CDR1 and CDR2: GTSNPN and SVGIG (reference sequence). V was cut by 3 bases and J by 1 base, with 13 bases left in between. The CDR3 region has the DNA TGTGCCTGGAGCCCAGGAGTCCCTTCTGGAAACACCATATATTTT. This codes for CAWSPGVPSGNTIYF.

The chain uses TRBV5-1 and TRBJ2-3, with TRBD2 identical over 8 bases. CDR1 SGHRS and CDR2 YFSETQ come from the germline V gene. The CDR3 consists of 14 residues. J was trimmed by 5 bases and V by 4 bases; bases with no gene match: 6. CDR3 residues: CASSVSGSQDTQYF. CDR3 sequence (DNA): TGCGCCAGCAGCGTAAGCGGGAGTCAAGATACGCAGTATTTT.

V gene TRBV28 combines with J gene TRBJ2-7; 7 nucleotides match TRBD1. CDR3 length: 17 residues. Germline V gene lookup returns CDR1 MDHEN and CDR2 SYDVKM. J gave up 0 bases and V 3 bases, and 11 bases lay outside the gene matches. The CDR3 coding sequence is TGTGCCAGCAGTTTTCGATTGTCCAACAGGGGCTCCTACGAGCAGTACTTC. Translated: CASSFRLSNRGSYEQYF.

The rearrangement joins TRBV5-8 to TRBJ1-1; 8 bases are shared with TRBD1. CDR1 and CDR2 from the germline V gene are SGHTS and YDEGEE. With V trimmed by 4 bases and J by 0 bases, 14 bases remained unmatched. This CDR3 region has 18 residues. This CDR3 is CASSVGQARRTMNTEAFF. The CDR3 region has the DNA TGTGCCAGCAGCGTGGGACAGGCCAGAAGGACCATGAACACTGAAGCTTTCTTT.

The V gene is TRBV6-1, the J gene TRBJ1-5; no firm D call. V shed 4 bases and J shed 0 bases, with 16 bases lying between them. The germline CDR1 and CDR2 sequences are MNHNS and SASEGT. CDR3 length equals 17 residues. The CDR3 here is CASSAKRLSNSNQPQHF. DNA of the CDR3: TGTGCCAGCAGTGCAAAGAGATTAAGCAATAGCAATCAGCCCCAGCATTTT.

Comment on this clone: The same CDR3 also results from other DNA sequences found in this sample. V is TRBV9 and J is TRBJ2-2; no clear D gene. Trimming pared 0 bases from V and 5 bases from J, leaving 5 bases between. The germline V gene has CDR1 SGDLS and CDR2 YYNGEE. This CDR3 has 13 residues. In DNA form, the CDR3 reads TGTGCCAGCAGCGTAGTCGGGACCGGGGAGCTGTTTTTT. Translation: CASSVVGTGELFF.

This clone was counted between two and nine times. The chain employs TRBV9 and TRBJ2-7, with D tentatively TRBD1 (6 bases). The length of the CDR3 is 16 residues. Trimming left V 0 bases short and J 0 bases short, with 13 bases between. Germline loops: CDR1 SGDLS, CDR2 YYNGEE. CDR3: CASSVDPMTGSYEQYF. CDR3 in DNA: TGTGCCAGCAGCGTAGACCCGATGACAGGCTCCTACGAGCAGTACTTC.

The rearrangement links TRBV7-8 to TRBJ2-7; D uncertain. CDR3 length: 12 residues. Trimming stripped 5 bases from V and 4 bases from J, with 9 bases between. The germline gives CDR1 SGHVS, CDR2 FQNEAQ. In nucleotides, the CDR3 is TGTGCCAGCAGCCTGGGATTTTACGAGCAGTACTTC. This encodes CASSLGFYEQYF.